The 14 T cell receptor beta chains listed next were all sequenced from one sample in a study of T cells in Graves' hyperthyroidism and ophthalmopathy. Template material for amplifying TCR beta CDR3 regions consisted of RNA transcripts. TCR CDR3 underwent first-round RT-PCR with the HTBI primer set. In TCRdb, the multiplex PCR reads were re-called with MiXCR into one record per CDR3 protein. The table records about 480,000 distinct CDR3 sequences, about 20% of them present only once. Sequencing input: blood. Every receptor here comes from a woman between 70 and 85 years old with Graves' ophthalmopathy.

This clonotype has at least ten counts. The genes are TRBV2 and TRBJ2-1; unclear D gene. The V end was cut by 3 bases, the J end by 0 bases, with 9 bases between. CDR3 size: 15 residues. Germline loops: CDR1 SNHLY, CDR2 FYNNEI. This CDR3 reads CASSEVLSSYNEQFF. The CDR3 DNA is TGTGCCAGCAGTGAGGTCCTGAGCTCCTACAATGAGCAGTTCTTC.

This clonotype was seen repeatedly, ten times or more. This sequence joins TRBV28 and TRBJ2-7; tentatively, D is TRBD1 (5 bases). Trimming stripped 4 bases from V and 4 bases from J, with 14 bases between. This CDR3 region has 14 residues. In germline, CDR1 is MDHEN, CDR2 SYDVKM. The CDR3 protein is CASSWVVGAYEQYF. CDR3 in DNA: TGTGCCAGCAGTTGGGTCGTAGGGGCGTACGAGCAGTACTTC.

Details on this clonotype: In this CDR3 the conserved last residue, phenylalanine or tryptophan, is missing, so a read error is likely. The V call is TRBV9, the J call TRBJ2-5, with D unclear. V was cut by 4 bases and J by 3 bases, with 10 bases left in between. Germline values: CDR1 SGDLS, CDR2 YYNGEE. The CDR3 sequence is 13 residues long. CDR3 coding DNA: TGTGCCAGCAGCTCCCGACCGGAAGAGACCCAGTACCTC. Translated: CASSSRPEETQYL.

The J gene is TRBJ1-4, the V gene TRBV5-1; 9 bases match TRBD1. CDR1 and CDR2 from the germline V gene are SGHRS and YFSETQ. The CDR3 has 15 residues. Losses at the gene ends were 0 bases for V and 8 bases for J; bases not matched to a gene: 5. The chain's CDR3 is CASSLVGTGNEKLFF. The CDR3, as DNA: TGCGCCAGCAGCTTGGTCGGGACAGGGAACGAAAAACTGTTTTTT.

This clonotype was picked up many times. This chain connects TRBV20-1 to TRBJ2-1, with 8 bases aligning to TRBD2. Germline CDR1 is DFQATT and CDR2 is SNEGSKA (reference sequence). J gave up 7 bases and V 0 bases, and 11 bases lay outside the gene matches. This CDR3 has 16 amino acids. CDR3 protein: CSARDLASGSGNEQFF. In DNA, the CDR3 is TGCAGTGCTAGAGATCTGGCCAGCGGGAGTGGGAATGAGCAGTTCTTC.

The chain has TRBV3-1 and TRBJ1-4; 8 bases agree with TRBD1. This CDR3 has 16 amino acids. V dropped 1 base and J dropped 7; count of bases not matched to a gene: 8. Germline V gene sequence: CDR1 LGHDT, CDR2 YNNKEL (reference sequence). CDR3 nucleotide sequence: TGTGCCAGCAGCCAAGCCTGGACAGGGAGAGCTGAAAAACTGTTTTTT. Encoded protein: CASSQAWTGRAEKLFF.

The chain recombines TRBV20-1 with TRBJ2-7; 10 bases line up with TRBD2. Unmatched junction bases numbered 9, after V lost 2 bases and J lost 2 bases. This CDR3 has 16 amino acids. Germline CDR1 and CDR2: DFQATT and SNEGSKA (reference sequence). The CDR3 region is CSARPGSGRFPYEQYF. In DNA form, the CDR3 reads TGCAGTGCTAGACCGGGTAGCGGGAGGTTCCCCTACGAGCAGTACTTC.

The V call is TRBV6-4, the J call TRBJ1-5; D not resolved. The CDR3 runs 14 residues. Germline assignment: CDR1 MRHNA and CDR2 SNTAGT. The V and J ends lost 10 bases and 2 bases respectively, with 15 bases between them. In DNA form, the CDR3 reads TGTGCCATCAAGAACATGGAGGGCAATCAGCCCCAGCATTTT. Its translation: CAIKNMEGNQPQHF.

In DNA, the CDR3 is TGTGCCAGCAGTCCGGACAGGGGGCGATACACCGGGGAGCTGTTTTTT. Encoded protein: CASSPDRGRYTGELFF. V gene TRBV27 combines with J gene TRBJ2-2, with 11 bases lining up with TRBD1. Germline V lookup: CDR1 MNHEY, CDR2 SMNVEV (reference sequence). The CDR3 totals 16 residues. V shed 5 bases and J 3 bases; nucleotides not matched to a gene: 5.

V is TRBV6-1 and J is TRBJ2-7, with TRBD1 as a possible D gene (5 bases). V dropped 10 bases and J dropped 2 bases, with 9 bases sitting between them. Germline CDR1 is MNHNS and CDR2 is SASEGT. This CDR3 has 11 residues. DNA for the CDR3: TGTGCCATCAGGACAACCTACGAGCAGTACTTC. Its translation is CAIRTTYEQYF.

This clonotype showed up just a few times. This chain joins TRBV10-3 and TRBJ2-2, with D uncertain. The V end was cut by 0 bases, the J end by 0 bases, with 8 bases between. Germline V gene data show CDR1 as ENHRY and CDR2 as SYGVKD. The CDR3 covers 16 residues. The CDR3: CAISESAATNTGELFF. The CDR3 DNA follows: TGTGCCATCAGTGAGTCGGCGGCTACGAACACCGGGGAGCTGTTTTTT.

In this sample, this clonotype turned up a few times. This chain uses TRBV6-2 or TRBV6-3 with TRBJ1-2, with 8 bases that match TRBD1. V lost 6 bases, J lost 9 bases, and 15 bases stayed unmatched. Germline V gene sequence: CDR1 MNHEY, CDR2 SVGEGT. This CDR3 has 15 amino acids. The DNA for the CDR3 is TGTGCCAGCAGGCGAGCCGGAGACAGGGGTGATCGCTACACCTTC. Encoded protein: CASRRAGDRGDRYTF.

The chain couples TRBV18 to TRBJ2-1; 12 bases are a match to TRBD2. Germline CDR1 and CDR2: KGHSH and LQKENI. Germline trimming cut 3 bases from V and 4 bases from J; bases unmatched to any gene: 4. The CDR3 covers 16 residues. The CDR3 DNA follows: TGTGCCAGCTCACCGAAAACTAGCGGGAGGTACAATGAGCAGTTCTTC. Encoded protein: CASSPKTSGRYNEQFF.

This clonotype appeared many times. The chain uses TRBV12-3 or TRBV12-4 and TRBJ2-3; TRBD1 matches 9 bases. This CDR3 contains 15 residues. V shed 10 bases and J 4 bases; nucleotides not matched to a gene: 12. This CDR3 is CATIHGQGWADTQYF. Written as DNA, the CDR3 is TGTGCCACCATACACGGACAGGGGTGGGCAGATACGCAGTATTTT.